The 23 T cell receptor beta chains given below trace back to one sample, sequenced in a study of blood T cell repertoires in COVID-19 (TCRdb year 2020). Preparation of the library involved the immunoSEQ multiplex PCR assay. Entries here come from immuneACCESS through TCRdb and include only in-frame sequences with V and J called. Some clones fail to appear in such tables; in the studies checked, an unresolved V gene covers under half of the shortfall, and the cause of the remainder is unknown. A total of fewer than 150,000 clones appear in this sample, 70% to 85% of them only once. The biggest ten clones account for around 6.8% of the sample. The specimen was peripheral blood. The source of these receptors is a human donor in a cohort sampled during active COVID-19.

The chain carries TRBV9 and TRBJ2-3, with D tentatively TRBD1 (6 bases). V dropped 3 bases and J dropped 6 bases, with 20 bases sitting between them. The CDR3 is 16 residues long. Germline values: CDR1 SGDLS, CDR2 YYNGEE. Written as DNA, the CDR3 is TGTGCCAGCAGCGCAGATACTAGGGGGAGCTGGGATACGCAGTATTTT. It is translated as CASSADTRGSWDTQYF. The whole variable domain, filled in from reference TRBV9 and TRBJ2-3, reads DSGVTQTPKHLITATGQRVTLRCSPRSGDLSVYWYQQSLDQGLQFLIQYYNGEERAKGNILERFSAQQFPDLHSELNLSSLELGDSALYFCASSADTRGSWDTQYFGPGTRLTVL.

This clone was observed a few times. The V call is TRBV30, the J call TRBJ1-2, with a possible D match to TRBD1 (5 bases). Looked up from germline, CDR1 is GTSNPN and CDR2 is SVGIG (reference sequence). The CDR3 has 12 amino acids. V shed 8 bases and J shed 8 bases, with 18 bases lying between them. The CDR3 region has the DNA TGTGCCCAGGTGCGCGGGGCTTCGGGCTACACCTTC. Its translation is CAQVRGASGYTF.

This clone showed up many times. The rearrangement links TRBV12-3 or TRBV12-4 to TRBJ1-2, with 8 bases lining up with TRBD1. After removal of 8 bases from V and 2 bases from J, the junction contained 1 base not matched to a gene. This CDR3 comprises 12 residues. This CDR3 is CASQGANYGYTF. The CDR3 nucleotides read TGTGCCAGCCAGGGGGCCAACTATGGCTACACCTTC.

The sample holds one count of this clone. The J gene is TRBJ2-7, the V gene TRBV2; D possibly corresponds to TRBD1 (6 bases). Trimming cost V 6 bases and J 1 base, with 13 bases left between them. Germline V gene lookup returns CDR1 SNHLY and CDR2 FYNNEI. This CDR3 has 14 residues. The CDR3 bases are TGTGCCAGCAGGATCTCCCAGGGGTCCTACGAGCAGTACTTC. Amino acid sequence: CASRISQGSYEQYF.

V gene TRBV6-5 combines with J gene TRBJ2-7; the D is unclear. Germline V gene data show CDR1 as MNHEY and CDR2 as SVGAGI. The CDR3 spans 13 residues. V shed 5 bases and J shed 0 bases, with 8 bases lying between them. CDR3 residues: CASSPEASYEQYF. Here the CDR3 DNA reads TGTGCCAGCAGTCCAGAGGCCTCCTACGAGCAGTACTTC.

The chain employs TRBV11-2 and TRBJ2-3; TRBD2 might be the D (5 bases). Per germline, CDR1 SGHAT and CDR2 FQNNGV. The CDR3 loop spans 15 amino acids. The V gene lost 5 bases and the J gene lost 1 base, with 13 bases spanning the gap. The CDR3 nucleotides are TGTGCCAGCAGCCCGGGGATTCGGGGCACAGATACGCAGTATTTT. Protein: CASSPGIRGTDTQYF.

The chain links TRBV7-8 to TRBJ2-2; TRBD2 agrees at 7 bases. The CDR3 consists of 15 residues. V lost 5 bases and J lost 1; bases outside the gene matches: 4. CDR1 is SGHVS, CDR2 FQNEAQ, per germline. This CDR3 reads CASSIIAGNTGELFF. The CDR3 coding sequence is TGTGCCAGCAGCATCATAGCGGGGAACACCGGGGAGCTGTTTTTT.

This chain connects TRBV3-1 (or the pseudogene TRBV3-2) to TRBJ1-4; tentative D call: TRBD1 (6 bases). The length of the CDR3 is 17 residues. Germline assignment: CDR1 LGHDT and CDR2 YNNKEL (reference sequence). V was pared by 2 bases and J by 5 bases, with 18 bases between. CDR3 sequence: CASSQRHLTGENEKLFF. CDR3 DNA sequence: TGTGCCAGCAGCCAAAGACACTTGACAGGAGAAAATGAAAAACTGTTTTTT.

This clone occurred once. The chain uses TRBV4-3 and TRBJ2-3; D remains ambiguous. CDR1 and CDR2 (germline): LGHNA, YSLEER. The CDR3 spans 13 residues. V dropped 0 bases and J dropped 3 bases, with 4 bases sitting between them. The CDR3: CASSQELTDTQYF. Here the CDR3 DNA reads TGCGCCAGCAGCCAAGAACTAACAGATACGCAGTATTTT.

The gene calls are TRBV6-6 and TRBJ1-2; maybe TRBD1 (5 bases). The CDR3 totals 13 residues. The V gene's germline CDR1 is MNHNY and CDR2 SVGAGI (reference sequence). V lost 7 bases to trimming and J lost 4 bases, with 13 bases between them. CDR3 sequence reads: CASTLTGSYGYTF. CDR3 nucleotides: TGTGCCAGCACTCTCACAGGATCCTATGGCTACACCTTC.

Written as DNA, the CDR3 is TGCGCCAGCAGCCCGCATCGGAGACCCTCCAACTATGGCTACACCTTC. It is translated as CASSPHRRPSNYGYTF. The chain links TRBV4-3 to TRBJ1-2; D remains unclear. CDR3 length equals 16 residues. The germline CDR1 and CDR2 sequences are LGHNA and YSLEER. The V and J ends lost 4 bases and 2 bases respectively, with 17 bases between them.

The count of this clone is one. The V gene is TRBV7-6, the J gene TRBJ1-4; 10 bases are shared with TRBD1. The germline CDR1 and CDR2 sequences are SGHVS and FNYEAQ. Germline trimming cut 5 bases from V and 7 bases from J; bases unmatched to any gene: 7. The CDR3 runs 15 residues. The CDR3 nucleotides read TGTGCCAGCAGCCTGCGGACAGGGGGAGGTGAAAAACTGTTTTTT. Protein sequence: CASSLRTGGGEKLFF. The entire variable domain, with the rest obtained from reference TRBV7-6 and TRBJ1-4, is as follows: GAGVSQSPRYKVTKRGQDVALRCDPISGHVSLYWYRQALGQGPEFLTYFNYEAQQDKSGLPNDRFSAERPEGSISTLTIQRTEQRDSAMYRCASSLRTGGGEKLFFGSGTQLSVL.

V gene TRBV28 combines with J gene TRBJ1-6; unclear D gene. The germline V and J ends were trimmed by 3 bases and 9 bases, with 12 bases remaining between them. This CDR3 region has 14 residues. Germline V lookup: CDR1 MDHEN, CDR2 SYDVKM. The CDR3, as DNA: TGTGCCAGCAGTTTGTTGGGCCCAATTTCACCCCTCCACTTT. It yields the protein CASSLLGPISPLHF.

V and J are TRBV2 and TRBJ2-3, with 10 bases lining up with TRBD2. Germline assignment: CDR1 SNHLY and CDR2 FYNNEI. CDR3 length equals 14 residues. The junction had 2 bases not matched to a gene; V was cut back by 8 bases and J by 0 bases. This CDR3 reads CASEAGGSTDTQYF. DNA for the CDR3: TGTGCCAGCGAAGCGGGGGGGAGCACAGATACGCAGTATTTT.

J is TRBJ1-6 and V is TRBV2; 8 bases line up with TRBD1. The trim removed 6 bases at V and 8 bases at J, leaving 6 bases unmatched. Germline V gene lookup returns CDR1 SNHLY and CDR2 FYNNEI. This CDR3 comprises 14 residues. The DNA of the CDR3 is TGTGCCAGCAGAGCAGGACAGGGTTATTCACCCCTCCACTTT. The encoded protein is CASRAGQGYSPLHF.

The gene calls are TRBV7-4 and TRBJ2-5; perhaps TRBD2 as D (5 bases). Germline V gene lookup returns CDR1 SGHVT and CDR2 SQSDAQ. Trimming stripped 3 bases from V and 7 bases from J, with 18 bases between. The CDR3 length is 15 residues. The CDR3 reads CASSFHFRRKGTQYF. CDR3 DNA sequence: TGTGCCAGCAGCTTTCACTTTCGGAGGAAGGGGACCCAGTACTTC.

The table lists this clone with a count of one. The chain uses TRBV18 and TRBJ1-2; 7 bases match TRBD1. Looked up from germline, CDR1 is KGHSH and CDR2 is LQKENI. V lost 2 bases, J lost 2 bases, and 2 bases stayed unmatched. CDR3 size: 14 residues. The CDR3 loop reads CASSPGGQNYGYTF. In nucleotides, the CDR3 is TGTGCCAGCTCACCAGGGGGACAGAACTATGGCTACACCTTC.

This CDR3 is CSAREGGGYTF. The CDR3 DNA sequence: TGCAGTGCTAGAGAGGGGGGTGGCTACACCTTC. The V call is TRBV20-1, the J call TRBJ1-2; TRBD1 is a possible D gene (5 bases). Trimming shortened V by 0 bases and J by 7 bases, and 6 bases separated the two germline ends. CDR1 and CDR2 from the germline V gene are DFQATT and SNEGSKA (reference sequence). The CDR3 spans 11 residues.

The chain employs TRBV19 and TRBJ1-2, with 7 bases fitting TRBD1. The CDR3 contains 16 residues. The germline V gene encodes CDR1 LNHDA and CDR2 SQIVND (reference sequence). The J segment lost 4 bases and the V segment lost 3 bases, leaving 11 bases of the junction unmatched. The CDR3 spells CASSMGSGDSLYGYTF. CDR3 DNA: TGTGCCAGTAGTATGGGATCCGGGGACAGTCTCTATGGCTACACCTTC.

This chain uses TRBV5-4 with TRBJ1-6; D remains unclear. The CDR3 runs 15 residues. Germline CDR1 and CDR2: SGHNT and YYREEE (reference sequence). Trimming stripped 0 bases from V and 7 bases from J, with 11 bases between. Here the CDR3 DNA reads TGTGCCAGCAGCTTGGCCGGAGCCGAGAATTCACCCCTCCACTTT. Its protein is CASSLAGAENSPLHF.

The gene calls are TRBV4-2 and TRBJ2-2; tentatively, D is TRBD1 (5 bases). The CDR3 length is 15 residues. V was pared by 1 base and J by 8 bases, with 14 bases between. Germline lookup yields CDR1 LGHNA and CDR2 YNFKEQ. This CDR3 reads CASSQGVDRRGELFF. CDR3 nucleotides: TGTGCCAGCAGCCAAGGCGTTGACAGAAGGGGGGAGCTGTTTTTT.

The chain joins TRBV3-1 (or the pseudogene TRBV3-2) to TRBJ2-7, with D perhaps TRBD2 (5 bases). Trimming shortened V by 4 bases and J by 3 bases, and 13 bases separated the two germline ends. This CDR3 has 14 amino acids. Per the germline V gene, CDR1 is LGHDT and CDR2 is YNNKEL (reference sequence). In DNA form, the CDR3 reads TGTGCCAGCAGCCGGGTGAGCGGCAACTACGAGCAGTACTTC. It yields the protein CASSRVSGNYEQYF.

The chain couples TRBV9 to TRBJ2-7; no clear D gene. The ends were cut back, 3 bases at V and 8 bases at J, with 12 bases in the middle. Germline loops: CDR1 SGDLS, CDR2 YYNGEE. The CDR3 runs 12 residues. Written as DNA, the CDR3 is TGTGCCAGCAGCGGTTTAGAAACCCAGCAGTACTTC. It is translated as CASSGLETQQYF. Combining the CDR3 with reference TRBV9 and TRBJ2-7 gives the whole variable domain DSGVTQTPKHLITATGQRVTLRCSPRSGDLSVYWYQQSLDQGLQFLIQYYNGEERAKGNILERFSAQQFPDLHSELNLSSLELGDSALYFCASSGLETQQYFGPGTRLTVT.